The 2 T cell receptor beta chains below come from one sample, sequenced in a study of T cell repertoires in ileal Crohn's disease (dated by TCRdb to between 2019 and 2020). The time point tag for this specimen amounts to: neoterminal ileum biopsy at postoperative endoscopy, about 6 months after surgery. Libraries were made using the immunoSEQ multiplex PCR assay. Imported from immuneACCESS, the table was reduced by TCRdb to in-frame sequences with V and J called. These copies leave out some clones; in studies compared against another copy, an unresolved V gene accounts for under half, and the cause of the remainder is not known. The sample contains some 10,000 clones, roughly 75% of them found a single time. The ten largest clones capture roughly 18% of the sample. Sequenced sample: ileal tissue. Source of these receptors: an adult with Crohn's disease.

The chain uses TRBV28 and TRBJ2-7; D not resolved. The CDR3 is 12 amino acids. Germline CDR1 and CDR2: MDHEN and SYDVKM. Trimming took off 8 bases at V and 6 bases at J, with 14 bases between the two ends. The CDR3 DNA is TGTGCCAGCGTGTCCCCCGGTTTCGAGCAGTACTTC. Its protein is CASVSPGFEQYF.

CDR3 amino acids: CASSLVGETGSETQYF. As DNA, the CDR3 is TGTGCCAGCAGCTTAGTGGGAGAGACAGGGTCAGAGACCCAGTACTTC. This sequence joins TRBV7-9 and TRBJ2-5; 7 nucleotides line up with TRBD1. The V segment lost 1 base and the J segment 4 bases; nucleotides outside the gene matches: 9. The CDR3 extends over 16 amino acids. Germline CDR1 is SEHNR and CDR2 is FQNEAQ (reference sequence).